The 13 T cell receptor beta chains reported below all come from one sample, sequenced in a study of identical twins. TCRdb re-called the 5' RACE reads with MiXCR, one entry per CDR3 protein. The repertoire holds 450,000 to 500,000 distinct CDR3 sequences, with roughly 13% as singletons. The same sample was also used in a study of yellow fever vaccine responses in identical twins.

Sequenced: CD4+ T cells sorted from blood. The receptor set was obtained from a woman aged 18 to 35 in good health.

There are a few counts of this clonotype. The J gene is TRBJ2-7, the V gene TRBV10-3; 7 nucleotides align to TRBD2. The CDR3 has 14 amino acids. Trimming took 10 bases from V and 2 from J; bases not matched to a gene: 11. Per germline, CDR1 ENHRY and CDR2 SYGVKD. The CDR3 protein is CATTAVGGTYEQYF. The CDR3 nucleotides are TGTGCCACCACCGCCGTCGGGGGGACCTACGAGCAGTACTTC.

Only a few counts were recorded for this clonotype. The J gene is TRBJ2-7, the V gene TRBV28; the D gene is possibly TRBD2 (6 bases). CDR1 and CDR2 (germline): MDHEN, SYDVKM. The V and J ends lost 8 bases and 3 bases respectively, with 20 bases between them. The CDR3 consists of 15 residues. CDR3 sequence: CASPPTGGSVYEQYF. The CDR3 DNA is TGTGCCAGCCCCCCGACTGGGGGGTCTGTCTACGAGCAGTACTTC.

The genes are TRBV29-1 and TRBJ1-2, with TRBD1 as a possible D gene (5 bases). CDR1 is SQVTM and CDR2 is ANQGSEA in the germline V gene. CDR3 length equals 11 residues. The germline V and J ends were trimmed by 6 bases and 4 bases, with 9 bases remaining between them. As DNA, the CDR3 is TGCAGCGTAGGACAACTCTATGGCTACACCTTC. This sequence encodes CSVGQLYGYTF.

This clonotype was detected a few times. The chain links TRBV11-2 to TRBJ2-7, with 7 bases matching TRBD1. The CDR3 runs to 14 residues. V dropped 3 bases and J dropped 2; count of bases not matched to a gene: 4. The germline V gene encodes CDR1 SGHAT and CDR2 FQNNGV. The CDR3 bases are TGTGCCAGCAGCTTCCAGGGGGATACCTACGAGCAGTACTTC. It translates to CASSFQGDTYEQYF.

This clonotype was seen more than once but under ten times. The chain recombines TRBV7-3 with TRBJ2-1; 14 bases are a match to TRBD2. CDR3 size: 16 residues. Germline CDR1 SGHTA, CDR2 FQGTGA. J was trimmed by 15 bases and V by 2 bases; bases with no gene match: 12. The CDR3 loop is CASSLATSGGGPGVFF. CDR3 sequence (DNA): TGTGCCAGCAGCTTAGCGACTAGCGGGGGGGGACCAGGGGTGTTCTTC.

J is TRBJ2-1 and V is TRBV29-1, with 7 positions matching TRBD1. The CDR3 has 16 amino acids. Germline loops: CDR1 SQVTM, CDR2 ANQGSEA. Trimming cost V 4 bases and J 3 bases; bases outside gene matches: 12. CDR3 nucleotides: TGCAGCGTTGCCGGACGACAGGGATTGGTCTACAATGAGCAGTTCTTC. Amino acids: CSVAGRQGLVYNEQFF.

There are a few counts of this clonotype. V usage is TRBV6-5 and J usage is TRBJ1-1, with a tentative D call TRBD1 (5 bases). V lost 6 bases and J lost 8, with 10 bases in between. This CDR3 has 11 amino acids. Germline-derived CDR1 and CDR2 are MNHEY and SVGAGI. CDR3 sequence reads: CASRRDFEAFF. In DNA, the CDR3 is TGTGCCAGCAGAAGGGACTTCGAAGCTTTCTTT.

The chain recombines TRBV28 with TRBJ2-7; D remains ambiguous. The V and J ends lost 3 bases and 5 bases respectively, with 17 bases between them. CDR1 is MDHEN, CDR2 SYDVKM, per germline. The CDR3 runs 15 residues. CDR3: CASSLRRPGHHEQYF. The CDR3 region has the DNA TGTGCCAGCAGTTTGCGACGGCCCGGGCACCACGAGCAGTACTTC.

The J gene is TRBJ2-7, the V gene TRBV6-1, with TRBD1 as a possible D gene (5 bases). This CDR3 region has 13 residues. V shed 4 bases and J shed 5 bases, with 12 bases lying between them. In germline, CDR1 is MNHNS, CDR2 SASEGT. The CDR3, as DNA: TGTGCCAGCAGTGGCGCAGGGTCCCACGAGCAGTACTTC. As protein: CASSGAGSHEQYF.

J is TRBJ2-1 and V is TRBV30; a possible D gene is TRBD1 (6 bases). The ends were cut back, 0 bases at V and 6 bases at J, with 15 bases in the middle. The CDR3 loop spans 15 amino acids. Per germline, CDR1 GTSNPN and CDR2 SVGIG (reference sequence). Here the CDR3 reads CAWSVRAGAGNEQFF. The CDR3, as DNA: TGTGCCTGGAGTGTACGGGCAGGGGCGGGCAATGAGCAGTTCTTC.

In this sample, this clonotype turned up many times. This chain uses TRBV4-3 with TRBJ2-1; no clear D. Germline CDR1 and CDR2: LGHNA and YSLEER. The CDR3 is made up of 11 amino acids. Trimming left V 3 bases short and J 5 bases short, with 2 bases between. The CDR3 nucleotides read TGCGCCAGCAGCCAGCACAATGAGCAGTTCTTC. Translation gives CASSQHNEQFF.

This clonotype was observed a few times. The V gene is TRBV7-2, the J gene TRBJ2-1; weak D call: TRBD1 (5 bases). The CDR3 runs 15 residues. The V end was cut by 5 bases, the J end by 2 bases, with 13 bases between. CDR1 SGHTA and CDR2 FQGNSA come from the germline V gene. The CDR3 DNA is TGTGCCAGCAGCCGCGACCAGGGAACCTACAATGAGCAGTTCTTC. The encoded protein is CASSRDQGTYNEQFF.

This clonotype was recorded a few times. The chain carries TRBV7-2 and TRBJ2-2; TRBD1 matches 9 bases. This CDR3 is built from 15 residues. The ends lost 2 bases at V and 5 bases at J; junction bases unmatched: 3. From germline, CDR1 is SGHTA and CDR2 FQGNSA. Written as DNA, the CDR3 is TGTGCCAGCAGCTTAAGGGGACAGGGTACCGGGGAGCTGTTTTTT. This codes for CASSLRGQGTGELFF.